This T cell receptor (beta chain) was retrieved from a study of human T cells and chemical hapten exposure. This CDR3 contains 12 residues. CDR1 and CDR2 (germline): SGHRS, YFSETQ. V dropped 2 bases and J dropped 10 bases, with 10 bases sitting between them. This clonotype was observed a handful of times. Within the library, unique molecular identifiers were attached to each individual cDNA molecule. Per the authors' pipeline: Samples had a median of 95,638 TCRs, ranging about 20,000 to 700,000. TCRdb recomputed calls from the RACE reads with MiXCR, one row per CDR3 protein. The V and J calls were not made by the authors but by TCRdb's processing. The table includes 75,000 to 100,000 distinct CDR3 sequences, approximately 10% detected once. The sample's time point: healthy volunteer bleed at 2 weeks. The authors extracted total RNA from unfractionated whole blood.

The chain combines TRBV5-1 with TRBJ2-1; D possibly matches TRBD1 or TRBD2 (6 bases each). This sequence originates from a female donor in good health. Some clones in this sample may be carry-over from other donors' samples. The sequenced sample consisted of whole blood. Here the CDR3 reads CASSFGGREQFF. The CDR3 DNA sequence: TGCGCCAGCAGCTTTGGGGGGCGGGAGCAGTTCTTC.